These T cell receptor beta chains were read from a single sample in a study of T-cell reconstitution after alpha-beta-depleted transplantation in children. TCRdb fed the PCR reads into MiXCR, producing one record per CDR3 protein. The table lists roughly 500,000 distinct CDR3 sequences, 15% to 20% of them singletons. Sequenced here: PBMCs from the stem cell graft donor, sampled from the stem cell graft. The receptors derive from a human donor who donated a stem cell graft to a child with acute lymphoblastic leukemia. Each CDR3 is given with its conserved first and last residue. Each record gives: D gene, V gene, J gene, clone size, CDR3 DNA, CDR3 protein. A D gene is named only where the DNA matches it firmly. The size field is filled for only some rows; it gives once, few, many or a size class.

D: TRBD1
V: TRBV5-1
J: TRBJ2-3
size: .
DNA: TGCGCCAGCAGCTCACTGAAGTACCCGGGACAGGGGACGTCAGATACGCAGTATTTT
CDR3: CASSSLKYPGQGTSDTQYF

D: .
V: TRBV29-1
J: TRBJ2-1
size: few
DNA: TGCAGCGTTGGTGGGGGCCAGATCTCCTACAATGAGCAGTTCTTC
CDR3: CSVGGGQISYNEQFF

D: TRBD1
V: TRBV6-1
J: TRBJ1-1
size: few
DNA: TGTGCCAGCTGGGGACAGTACACTGAAGCTTTCTTT
CDR3: CASWGQYTEAFF

D: .
V: TRBV5-1
J: TRBJ2-1
size: few
DNA: TGCGCCAGCAGGTCCAACAATGAGCAGTTCTTC
CDR3: CASRSNNEQFF

D: TRBD2
V: TRBV20-1
J: TRBJ2-1
size: few
DNA: TGCAGTGCTAGGCTTGGTGAGACTAGCGTTTACAATGAGCAGTTCTTC
CDR3: CSARLGETSVYNEQFF

D: .
V: TRBV20-1
J: TRBJ2-1
size: few
DNA: TGCAGTGCTAGGACAGCGGAACTCTACAATGAGCAGTTCTTC
CDR3: CSARTAELYNEQFF

D: TRBD2
V: TRBV6-1
J: TRBJ2-7
size: .
DNA: TGTGCCAGCACCCTATCCAGCGGGAGATACGAGCAGTACTTC
CDR3: CASTLSSGRYEQYF

D: .
V: TRBV10-3
J: TRBJ2-7
size: few
DNA: TGTGCCATCAGTGAGGTGGGGATTAAGGGGTACGAGCAGTACTTC
CDR3: CAISEVGIKGYEQYF

D: .
V: TRBV19
J: TRBJ2-3
size: .
DNA: TGTGCCAGTAGTATTACTTGCACAGATACGCAGTATTTT
CDR3: CASSITCTDTQYF

D: .
V: TRBV19
J: TRBJ2-1
size: .
DNA: TGTGCCAGTAGGTGGGGGGTCTACAATGAGCAGTTCTTC
CDR3: CASRWGVYNEQFF

D: .
V: TRBV13
J: TRBJ2-7
size: .
DNA: TGTGCCAGCAGCTTAGTGGTTTCGGCCGAGCAGTACTTC
CDR3: CASSLVVSAEQYF

D: TRBD2
V: TRBV29-1
J: TRBJ2-3
size: .
DNA: TGCAGCGTTGGAGCGGGAGGTAGGGCAGATACGCAGTATTTT
CDR3: CSVGAGGRADTQYF

D: TRBD2
V: TRBV11-2
J: TRBJ2-5
size: .
DNA: TGTGCCAGCAGTACGAGACTAGCCCCCGAGACCCAGTACTTC
CDR3: CASSTRLAPETQYF

D: .
V: TRBV10-3
J: TRBJ1-2
size: .
DNA: TGTGCCATCAGACTCGATGGGGACTACTATGGCTACACCTTC
CDR3: CAIRLDGDYYGYTF

D: TRBD2
V: TRBV6-5
J: TRBJ2-3
size: .
DNA: TGTGCCAGCAGTTACGGACTAGCGGGACCAGATACGCAGTATTTT
CDR3: CASSYGLAGPDTQYF

D: .
V: TRBV19
J: TRBJ1-1
size: once
DNA: TGTGCCAGTAGTATCGGGGACTCACCCACTGAAGCTTTCTTT
CDR3: CASSIGDSPTEAFF

D: .
V: TRBV20-1
J: TRBJ2-1
size: few
DNA: TGCAGTGCTGAGGGGGGACCCTCCTCCTACAATGAGCAGTTCTTC
CDR3: CSAEGGPSSYNEQFF

D: TRBD1
V: TRBV4-1
J: TRBJ1-4
size: .
DNA: TGCGCCAGCAACTTCGGGACAGGGGACGAAAAACTGTTTTTT
CDR3: CASNFGTGDEKLFF

D: TRBD2
V: TRBV20-1
J: TRBJ2-7
size: .
DNA: TGCAGTGCCCGGGGGGCGGGGGGGTCCTACGAGCAGTACTTC
CDR3: CSARGAGGSYEQYF

D: .
V: TRBV7-2
J: TRBJ2-1
size: few
DNA: TGTGCCAGCAGCTCACCGGGCCTCGGGGATGAGCAGTTCTTC
CDR3: CASSSPGLGDEQFF

D: .
V: TRBV12-3/TRBV12-4
J: TRBJ2-5
size: .
DNA: TGTGCCAGCAGTTTATCGAGTATTCGGGAGACCCAGTACTTC
CDR3: CASSLSSIRETQYF

D: TRBD1
V: TRBV7-7
J: TRBJ1-4
size: .
DNA: TGTGCCAGCAGCCCAGGGGGCGGCCGGGGCGAAAAACTGTTTTTT
CDR3: CASSPGGGRGEKLFF

D: .
V: TRBV12-3/TRBV12-4
J: TRBJ1-3
size: medium-sized
DNA: TGTGCCAGCGGTCACCAGGTTCACTCTGGAAACACCATATATTTT
CDR3: CASGHQVHSGNTIYF

D: TRBD2
V: TRBV12-3/TRBV12-4
J: TRBJ2-5
size: few
DNA: TGTGCCAGCAGTTCGGCTAGCGGGAGTCTAAAGACCCAGTACTTC
CDR3: CASSSASGSLKTQYF

D: .
V: TRBV6-1
J: TRBJ2-7
size: few
DNA: TGTGCCAGCAGTGGCCCGGGCTCCTACGAGCAGTACTTC
CDR3: CASSGPGSYEQYF

D: TRBD1
V: TRBV12-3/TRBV12-4
J: TRBJ2-5
size: few
DNA: TGTGCCAGCAGCTCTAGGCCGGACAGGTACCAAGAGACCCAGTACTTC
CDR3: CASSSRPDRYQETQYF

D: .
V: TRBV6-5
J: TRBJ2-7
size: few
DNA: TGTGCCAGCACCCTCCACGGCGAGCAGTACTTC
CDR3: CASTLHGEQYF

D: TRBD2
V: TRBV5-1
J: TRBJ2-2
size: .
DNA: TGCGCCAGCAGCTTCTGGGGTAGCGGGAGAAGAGGCACCGGGGAGCTGTTTTTT
CDR3: CASSFWGSGRRGTGELFF

D: TRBD1
V: TRBV7-9
J: TRBJ1-2
size: .
DNA: TGTGCCAGCAGCTGGGATGACAGGGTTCATGGCTACACCTTC
CDR3: CASSWDDRVHGYTF

D: .
V: TRBV20-1
J: TRBJ2-7
size: .
DNA: TGCAGTACTAGAGACACCGGCGGAGCGCAACCCTACGAGCAGTACTTC
CDR3: CSTRDTGGAQPYEQYF

D: .
V: TRBV5-1
J: TRBJ2-3
size: .
DNA: TGCGCCAGCAGTGACGGGAGTCCCTACCTCACAGATACGCAGTATTTT
CDR3: CASSDGSPYLTDTQYF

D: TRBD2
V: TRBV11-2
J: TRBJ2-5
size: few
DNA: TGTGCCAGCAGCCCAGCTTTTAGGAAGCGGGGAGAGACCCAGTACTTC
CDR3: CASSPAFRKRGETQYF

D: .
V: TRBV29-1
J: TRBJ1-1
size: .
DNA: TGCAGCGTTGAGGTAGGGGGCACTGAAGCTTTCTTT
CDR3: CSVEVGGTEAFF

D: .
V: TRBV24-1
J: TRBJ2-1
size: once
DNA: TGTGCCACCAGTGATTTTAGGCCGAGTCTAAACAATGAGCAGTTCTTC
CDR3: CATSDFRPSLNNEQFF

D: .
V: TRBV9
J: TRBJ1-2
size: few
DNA: TGTGCCAGCAGCGTAGGGGTTGGTAGCTATGGCTACACCTTC
CDR3: CASSVGVGSYGYTF

D: .
V: TRBV2
J: TRBJ2-1
size: .
DNA: TGTGCCAGCAGTGAAGCCCCCCCCGGGAGTGGCAATGAGCAGTTCTTC
CDR3: CASSEAPPGSGNEQFF

D: .
V: TRBV12-3/TRBV12-4
J: TRBJ2-4
size: .
DNA: TGTGCCAGCAGTTTAGGGCACGGTAACATTCAGTACTTC
CDR3: CASSLGHGNIQYF

D: .
V: TRBV7-9
J: TRBJ1-4
size: few
DNA: TGTGCCAGCAGCGATTTAAGGGAGAATGAAAAACTGTTTTTT
CDR3: CASSDLRENEKLFF

D: .
V: TRBV12-3/TRBV12-4
J: TRBJ1-1
size: .
DNA: TGTGCCAGCTGTTTATGGGAGGGGGTTGGCCTCCGAAACACTGAAGCTTTCTTT
CDR3: CASCLWEGVGLRNTEAFF

D: TRBD1
V: TRBV4-1
J: TRBJ1-5
size: few
DNA: TGCGCCAGCAGCCAACCACAGGGGGCACGCAATCAGCCCCAGCATTTT
CDR3: CASSQPQGARNQPQHF

D: .
V: TRBV5-1
J: TRBJ2-7
size: .
DNA: TGCGCCAGCAGCTTAGGATCCGGTTCCTGGAGCTCCTACGAGCAGTACTTC
CDR3: CASSLGSGSWSSYEQYF

D: .
V: TRBV5-1
J: TRBJ2-3
size: .
DNA: TGCGCCAGCAGCTCCGGCGGTTTGGACACAGATACGCAGTATTTT
CDR3: CASSSGGLDTDTQYF

D: TRBD2
V: TRBV20-1
J: TRBJ2-1
size: .
DNA: TGCAGTGCTAGTCGGACTAGCGGGCTGTACAATGAGCAGTTCTTC
CDR3: CSASRTSGLYNEQFF

D: TRBD2
V: TRBV4-1
J: TRBJ2-7
size: .
DNA: TGCGCCAGCAGCCAGCCGGGCGGGAGGGCCCCCTACGAGCAGTACTTC
CDR3: CASSQPGGRAPYEQYF

D: .
V: TRBV4-1
J: TRBJ1-2
size: few
DNA: TGCGCCAGCAGCCAAGTTAGTCAGGGTGACTATGGCTACACCTTC
CDR3: CASSQVSQGDYGYTF